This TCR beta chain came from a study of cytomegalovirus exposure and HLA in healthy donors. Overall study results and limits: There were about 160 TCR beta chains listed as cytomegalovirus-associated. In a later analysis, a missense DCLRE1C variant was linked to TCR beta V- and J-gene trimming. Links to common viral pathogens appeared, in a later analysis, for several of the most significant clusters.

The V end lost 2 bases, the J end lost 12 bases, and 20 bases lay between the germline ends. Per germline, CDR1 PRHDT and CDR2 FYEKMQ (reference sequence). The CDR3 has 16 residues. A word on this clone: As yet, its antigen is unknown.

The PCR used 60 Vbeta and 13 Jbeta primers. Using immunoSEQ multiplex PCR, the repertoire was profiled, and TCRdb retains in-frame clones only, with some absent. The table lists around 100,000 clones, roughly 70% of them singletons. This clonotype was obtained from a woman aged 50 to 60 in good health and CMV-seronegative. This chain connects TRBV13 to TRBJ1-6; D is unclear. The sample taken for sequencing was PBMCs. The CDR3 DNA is TGTGCCAGCAGCTTAACCCCCAGTCGGGCAGAGGGACCCCTCCACTTT. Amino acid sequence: CASSLTPSRAEGPLHF.